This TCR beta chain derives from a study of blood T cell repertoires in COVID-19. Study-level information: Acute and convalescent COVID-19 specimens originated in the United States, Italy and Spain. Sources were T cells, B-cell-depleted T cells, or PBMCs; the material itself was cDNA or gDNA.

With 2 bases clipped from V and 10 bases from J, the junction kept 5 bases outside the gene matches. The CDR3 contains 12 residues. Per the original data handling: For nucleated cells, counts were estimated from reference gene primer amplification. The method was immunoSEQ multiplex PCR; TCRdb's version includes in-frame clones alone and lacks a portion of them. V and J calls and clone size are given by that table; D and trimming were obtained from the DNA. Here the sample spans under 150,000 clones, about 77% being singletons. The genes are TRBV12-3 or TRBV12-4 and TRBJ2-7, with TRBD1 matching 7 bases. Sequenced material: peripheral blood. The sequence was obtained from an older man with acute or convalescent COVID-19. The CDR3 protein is CASSLRTGGQYF. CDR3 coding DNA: TGTGCCAGCAGTTTAAGGACAGGAGGTCAGTACTTC.